This T cell receptor beta chain was sequenced in a study of tissue T cells after allogeneic stem cell transplantation. Findings of the study overall: Some tissue clones might be persisting host cells; their alloreactivity or antigen specificity was not determined. Shared clones across patients were few; motif clustering revealed tissue-specific shared signatures.

This CDR3 contains 15 residues. Germline V CDR1 and CDR2: SGHSN, HYEKVE. The ends were cut back, 0 bases at V and 2 bases at J, with 11 bases in the middle. Survey-depth TCRbeta CDR3 sequencing reported V/J genes and productive frequencies. TCRdb keeps only in-frame clones here, not all; method: immunoSEQ multiplex PCR. The table lists roughly 5,300 clones, roughly 49% of them singletons, with around 9% in the top ten. Time point defined: mouse harvest day 7 after allogeneic transplant. Mouse grafts combined 10^7 T-cell-depleted bone marrow cells with 10^6 splenic CD5+ T cells. This mouse GVHD model was MHC-mismatched B6 to BALB/c, profiled day 7 or 14. Comments on this clone: Its matching antigen is unknown. The gene names given are mouse names. The CDR3 end is not reached by the read, which stops 1 residue before it; the germline J gene fills it in.

This clonotype originated in a female BALB/c mouse given C57BL/6 T cells with graft-versus-host disease after an allogeneic hematopoietic cell transplant. The sequencing sample was made of gut tissue. This sequence joins TRBV12-1 and TRBJ2-5; possible D gene TRBD1, 6 bases. The CDR3 is CASSLGQTFQDTQYF. CDR3 DNA, as far as it was read: TGTGCCAGCTCTCTCGGACAGACCTTCCAAGACACCCAGTAC.